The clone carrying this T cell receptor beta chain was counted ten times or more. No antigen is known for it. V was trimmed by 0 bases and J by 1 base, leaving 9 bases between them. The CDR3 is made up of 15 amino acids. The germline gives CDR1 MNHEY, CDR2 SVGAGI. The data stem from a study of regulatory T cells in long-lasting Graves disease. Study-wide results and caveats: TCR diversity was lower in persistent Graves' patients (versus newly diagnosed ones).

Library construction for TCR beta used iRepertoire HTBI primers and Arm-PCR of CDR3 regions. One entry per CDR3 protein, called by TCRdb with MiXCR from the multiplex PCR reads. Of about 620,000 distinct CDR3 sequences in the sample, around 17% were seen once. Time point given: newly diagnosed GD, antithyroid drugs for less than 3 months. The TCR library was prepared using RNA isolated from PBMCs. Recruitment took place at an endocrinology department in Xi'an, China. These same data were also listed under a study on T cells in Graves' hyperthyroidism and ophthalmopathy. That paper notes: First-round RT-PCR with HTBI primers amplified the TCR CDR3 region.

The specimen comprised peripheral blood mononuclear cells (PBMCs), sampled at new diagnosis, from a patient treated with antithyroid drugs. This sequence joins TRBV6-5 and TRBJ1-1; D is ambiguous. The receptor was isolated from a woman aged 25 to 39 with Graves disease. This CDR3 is CASSYSRRENTEAFF. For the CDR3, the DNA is TGTGCCAGCAGTTACTCAAGACGGGAGAACACTGAAGCTTTCTTT.